Listed below are T cell receptor beta chains from one sample, sequenced in a study of control samples from healthy donors and cancer patients. This table comes from immunoSEQ multiplex PCR, and its TCRdb copy is limited to in-frame clones, with some not included. This table has about 90,000 clones, more than 80% appearing once. The sample consisted of blood. All receptors derive from a woman aged 25-40 years in good health. Both conserved end residues are part of each CDR3. D genes are given only for firm matches. Clone size, where shown, is once, few, many, or a class for clones that have expanded.

NA	TRBJ1-2	TRBV24-1	NA	CATSDYPRAHGYTF	TGTGCCACCAGTGATTACCCCAGGGCCCATGGCTACACCTTC
NA	TRBJ2-7	TRBV4-1	TRBD2	CATSGLASGTYEQYF	TGCGCCACCTCAGGATTGGCTAGCGGGACATACGAGCAGTACTTC
NA	TRBJ1-5	TRBV5-1	TRBD1	CASSLDPGQGYQPQHF	TGCGCCAGCAGCCTAGACCCGGGACAGGGGTATCAGCCCCAGCATTTT
once	TRBJ2-1	TRBV10-3	NA	CAIRVADYNEQFF	TGTGCCATCAGAGTAGCGGACTACAATGAGCAGTTCTTC
NA	TRBJ1-1	TRBV11-2	NA	CASSGYRENTEAFF	TGTGCCAGCAGCGGATACAGGGAAAACACTGAAGCTTTCTTT
NA	TRBJ2-3	TRBV6-5	TRBD2	CASSHLAGVNTQYF	TGTGCCAGCTCCCATTTAGCGGGAGTCAATACGCAGTATTTT
NA	TRBJ1-2	TRBV6-6	NA	CASSSERGYYGYTF	TGTGCCAGCAGTTCCGAAAGGGGCTACTATGGCTACACCTTC
once	TRBJ2-7	TRBV6-5	TRBD1	CASTVESGGAREQYF	TGTGCCAGCACCGTGGAGTCAGGGGGCGCCAGGGAGCAGTACTTC
NA	TRBJ2-1	TRBV5-1	TRBD2	CASSLGTSNEQFF	TGCGCCAGCAGCTTGGGGACTAGCAATGAGCAGTTCTTC
NA	TRBJ1-2	TRBV6-6	TRBD1	CASSYGVGRGLGYTF	TGTGCCAGCAGTTACGGGGTGGGGAGGGGGCTTGGCTACACCTTC
NA	TRBJ2-7	TRBV18	NA	CASSPPRSSYEQYF	TGTGCCAGCTCACCCCCTCGGTCCTCCTACGAGCAGTACTTC
NA	TRBJ2-1	TRBV7-2	NA	CASSLGSGHYNEQFF	TGTGCCAGCAGCTTAGGGTCGGGGCATTACAATGAGCAGTTCTTC
NA	TRBJ1-1	TRBV18	TRBD1	CASSIIPGTGEVEAFF	TGTGCCAGCTCGATCATACCCGGGACAGGGGAAGTTGAAGCTTTCTTT
once	TRBJ2-7	TRBV5-1	NA	CASSLALQTEEYF	TGCGCCAGCAGCTTGGCCTTACAGACCGAGGAGTACTTC
NA	TRBJ1-5	TRBV2	TRBD1	CASSDIRDRVVNQPQHF	TGTGCCAGCAGTGATATCCGGGACAGGGTTGTCAATCAGCCCCAGCATTTT
NA	TRBJ1-3	TRBV3-1/TRBV3-2	TRBD1	CASRLTGATGNTIYF	TGTGCCAGCAGACTGACAGGGGCTACTGGAAACACCATATATTTT
NA	TRBJ2-7	TRBV5-6	NA	CASSSPSRGLYEQYF	TGTGCCAGCAGTTCCCCCTCACGGGGCCTCTACGAGCAGTACTTC
NA	TRBJ2-6	TRBV6-2/TRBV6-3	NA	CASSPPGGSGANVLTF	TGTGCCAGCAGTCCGCCCGGGGGCTCTGGGGCCAACGTCCTGACTTTC
once	TRBJ1-1	TRBV6-6	NA	CASNDGWGTEAFF	TGTGCCAGCAACGACGGGTGGGGTACTGAAGCTTTCTTT
NA	TRBJ2-1	TRBV5-1	TRBD2	CASLQLAGNYNEQFF	TGCGCCAGCTTACAACTAGCGGGAAACTACAATGAGCAGTTCTTC
NA	TRBJ2-3	TRBV5-8	TRBD2	CASSSGLDLNSDTQYF	TGTGCCAGCAGCTCCGGACTAGATTTGAATTCAGATACGCAGTATTTT
NA	TRBJ1-1	TRBV5-1	NA	CASSFGNREANTEAFF	TGCGCCAGCAGCTTTGGTAACAGGGAGGCGAACACTGAAGCTTTCTTT
NA	TRBJ1-2	TRBV29-1	NA	CSVWTERDYGYTF	TGCAGCGTTTGGACTGAAAGAGACTATGGCTACACCTTC
NA	TRBJ2-1	TRBV7-3	NA	CASSVNLDSGEQFF	TGTGCCAGCAGCGTAAATCTCGACTCGGGGGAGCAGTTCTTC
NA	TRBJ1-5	TRBV18	NA	CASSPSENQPQHF	TGTGCCAGCTCCCCGTCGGAGAATCAGCCCCAGCATTTT
NA	TRBJ2-5	TRBV7-9	TRBD1	CASSIHRGPGETQYF	TGTGCCAGCAGCATACACAGGGGGCCCGGAGAGACCCAGTACTTC
NA	TRBJ1-1	TRBV19	NA	CASTNTGINTEAFF	TGTGCCAGTACCAATACAGGGATCAACACTGAAGCTTTCTTT
NA	TRBJ2-5	TRBV2	NA	CAIGTLKETQYF	TGTGCCATAGGGACGTTAAAAGAGACCCAGTACTTC
NA	TRBJ2-6	TRBV6-8	TRBD2	CASTAKWVGLAEVTGANVLTF	TGTGCCAGCACCGCAAAGTGGGTGGGGCTAGCGGAGGTTACTGGGGCCAACGTCCTGACTTTC
NA	TRBJ1-2	TRBV7-9	TRBD1	CASSSGAGGPYGYTF	TGTGCCAGCAGTTCCGGGGCAGGGGGCCCCTATGGCTACACCTTC
NA	TRBJ2-3	TRBV12-3/TRBV12-4	NA	CASSFISTDTQYF	TGTGCCAGCAGTTTCATCAGCACAGATACGCAGTATTTT
NA	TRBJ1-1	TRBV29-1	NA	CSVELNTEAFF	TGCAGCGTTGAGCTCAACACTGAAGCTTTCTTT
once	TRBJ2-7	TRBV7-9	TRBD1	CASSSVPGQGAYEQYF	TGTGCCAGCAGCTCCGTTCCGGGACAGGGGGCCTACGAGCAGTACTTC
NA	TRBJ1-3	TRBV14	NA	CASSQLDSGNTIYF	TGTGCCAGCAGCCAACTGGACTCTGGAAACACCATATATTTT